This T cell receptor (beta chain) was documented in a study of blood T cell repertoires in COVID-19. For the study at large: Samples taken during acute and convalescent COVID-19 were collected in the United States, Italy and Spain.

Germline V gene sequence: CDR1 SQVTM, CDR2 ANQGSEA. The V end lost 4 bases, the J end lost 3 bases, and 16 bases lay between the germline ends. This CDR3 region has 15 residues. This table comes from immunoSEQ multiplex PCR, and its TCRdb copy is limited to in-frame clones, with some not included. The sample lists 250,000 or so clones, around 90% occurring once. This TCR was recovered from a woman aged 70 to 79 with active or convalescent COVID-19. The rearrangement links TRBV29-1 to TRBJ2-4, with D maybe TRBD2 (5 bases). The source material was peripheral blood. The CDR3 protein is CSVAASRSSKNIQYF. CDR3 coding DNA: TGCAGCGTTGCGGCTAGCCGCTCTAGCAAAAACATTCAGTACTTC.